The rows below give T cell receptor beta chains drawn from one sample of a study of control samples from healthy donors and cancer patients. The protocol was immunoSEQ multiplex PCR, while the TCRdb copy is restricted to in-frame clones and leaves out a portion. The table shows 150,000 to 200,000 clones, with more than 90% occurring only once. The sample was blood. These receptors originate from a man under 40 in good health. CDR3s include the opening cysteine and the closing phenylalanine or tryptophan. A D gene is named only where the DNA matches it firmly. The size field is filled for only some rows; it gives once, few, many or a size class.

>TRBV15|TRBJ1-2|NA|NA
CATSRDQPGAAYGYTF
TGTGCCACCAGCAGAGATCAACCAGGGGCGGCCTATGGCTACACCTTC
>TRBV5-6|TRBJ1-4|TRBD1|NA
CASSLDRGEKLFF
TGTGCCAGCAGCTTGGACAGGGGTGAAAAACTGTTTTTT
>TRBV5-6|TRBJ2-7|NA|few
CASSPDWGAYEQYF
TGTGCCAGCAGCCCCGATTGGGGTGCCTACGAGCAGTACTTC
>TRBV5-8|TRBJ2-2|NA|NA
CASRNPRRSNTGELFF
TGTGCCAGCAGGAACCCTCGCAGATCGAACACCGGGGAGCTGTTTTTT
>TRBV29-1|TRBJ2-1|TRBD1|NA
CSGRGQGTRVSYNEQFF
TGCAGCGGGAGGGGACAGGGAACGCGGGTCTCCTACAATGAGCAGTTCTTC
>TRBV10-3|TRBJ1-5|NA|NA
CAISESGGEAVGNQPQHF
TGTGCCATCAGTGAGTCGGGGGGGGAGGCGGTGGGCAATCAGCCCCAGCATTTT
>TRBV6-2/TRBV6-3|TRBJ1-2|NA|NA
CASSSRNRDGDGYTF
TGTGCCAGCAGTTCCAGGAACCGGGACGGAGATGGCTACACCTTC
>TRBV10-3|TRBJ2-2|TRBD1|NA
CAISPGQKNTGELFF
TGTGCCATCAGTCCGGGACAGAAGAACACCGGGGAGCTGTTTTTT
>TRBV18|TRBJ2-2|NA|NA
CASSPPGRTGELFF
TGTGCCAGCTCACCACCGGGGCGCACCGGGGAGCTGTTTTTT
>TRBV29-1|TRBJ1-3|NA|once
CSVELSSAGNTIYF
TGCAGCGTTGAACTATCGAGCGCTGGAAACACCATATATTTT
>TRBV25-1|TRBJ1-6|NA|once
CASRGSPYNSPLHF
TGTGCCAGCAGGGGTTCCCCGTATAATTCACCCCTCCACTTT
>TRBV11-3|TRBJ1-1|TRBD1|NA
CASSSGTGGTEAFF
TGTGCCAGCAGCTCAGGGACAGGGGGCACTGAAGCTTTCTTT
>TRBV6-5|TRBJ1-6|TRBD1|NA
CASRPDRGGSPLHF
TGTGCCAGCAGGCCGGACAGGGGAGGATCACCCCTCCACTTT
>TRBV15|TRBJ1-1|NA|NA
CATSSPGGVNTEAFF
TGTGCCACCAGCAGTCCCGGTGGGGTGAACACTGAAGCTTTCTTT
>TRBV27|TRBJ2-4|NA|NA
CASSLSGAVGNIQYF
TGTGCCAGCAGTTTAAGTGGAGCGGTGGGGAACATTCAGTACTTC
>TRBV11-2|TRBJ2-5|NA|NA
CASSSGTKETQYF
TGTGCCAGCAGTTCAGGGACAAAAGAGACCCAGTACTTC
>TRBV19|TRBJ1-4|TRBD1|NA
CASIPRRGRGVGEKLFF
TGTGCCAGTATCCCACGGAGGGGGCGTGGAGTAGGGGAAAAACTGTTTTTT
>TRBV14|TRBJ2-1|NA|NA
CASSHWGYNEQFF
TGTGCCAGCAGCCACTGGGGATACAATGAGCAGTTCTTC
>TRBV19|TRBJ2-1|TRBD2|NA
CASSRTSGSLGNEQFF
TGTGCCAGTAGTCGGACTAGCGGGAGTTTGGGCAATGAGCAGTTCTTC
>TRBV20-1|TRBJ1-1|NA|NA
CSARAAEAFF
TGCAGTGCTAGAGCAGCGGAAGCTTTCTTT
>TRBV7-8|TRBJ1-2|TRBD1|NA
CASSLPVQGGGYTF
TGTGCCAGCAGCCTCCCGGTGCAGGGGGGTGGCTACACCTTC
>TRBV12-3/TRBV12-4|TRBJ2-1|NA|NA
CASSFGGRDEQFF
TGTGCCAGCAGTTTCGGGGGACGGGATGAGCAGTTCTTC
>TRBV4-2|TRBJ1-6|NA|NA
CASTSDEGSNSPLHF
TGTGCCAGCACCTCAGACGAGGGGAGTAATTCACCCCTCCACTTT
>TRBV7-8|TRBJ2-2|NA|NA
CASISGWVTGELFF
TGTGCCAGCATCTCGGGTTGGGTCACCGGGGAGCTGTTTTTT
>TRBV5-1|TRBJ1-1|NA|NA
CASSLSPRTDTEAFF
TGCGCCAGCAGCCTCTCACCGCGAACCGACACTGAAGCTTTCTTT
>TRBV3-1/TRBV3-2|TRBJ2-1|NA|NA
CASSRVLPSSYNEQFF
TGTGCCAGCAGCCGGGTCCTTCCCAGCTCCTACAATGAGCAGTTCTTC
>TRBV30|TRBJ1-3|NA|NA
CAWSRPRTAGNTIYF
TGTGCCTGGAGCCGCCCCCGGACAGCTGGAAACACCATATATTTT